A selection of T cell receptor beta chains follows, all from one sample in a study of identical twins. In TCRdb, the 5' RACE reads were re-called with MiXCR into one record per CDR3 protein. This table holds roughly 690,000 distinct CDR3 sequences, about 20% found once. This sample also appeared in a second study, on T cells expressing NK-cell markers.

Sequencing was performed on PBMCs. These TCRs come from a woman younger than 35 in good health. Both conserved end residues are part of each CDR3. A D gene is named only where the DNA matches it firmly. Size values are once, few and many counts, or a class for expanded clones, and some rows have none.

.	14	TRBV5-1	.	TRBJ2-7	TGCGCCAGCAGCCGGGGACTGGAGACCTACGAGCAGTACTTC	CASSRGLETYEQYF
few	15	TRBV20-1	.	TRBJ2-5	TGCAGTGCTAGAGATGCCAGGGGAGGCCAAGAGACCCAGTACTTC	CSARDARGGQETQYF
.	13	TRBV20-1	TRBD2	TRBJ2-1	TGCAGTGCTCCTAGCGGGAGTCGAAATGAGCAGTTCTTC	CSAPSGSRNEQFF
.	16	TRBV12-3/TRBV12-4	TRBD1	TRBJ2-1	TGTGCCAGCAGTTTAGGCTCCAGGGGGCTTTACAATGAGCAGTTCTTC	CASSLGSRGLYNEQFF
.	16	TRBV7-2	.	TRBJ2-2	TGTGCCAGCAGCCTTCAGTCGTTCGCGAACACCGGGGAGCTGTTTTTT	CASSLQSFANTGELFF
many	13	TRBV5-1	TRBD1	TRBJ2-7	TGCGCCAGCAGTCCGGACAGGTCCTACGAGCAGTACTTC	CASSPDRSYEQYF
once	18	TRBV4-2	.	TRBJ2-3	TGTGCCAGCAGCCAAGAAGGGGCTAGGGGGGGAAGCACATATACGCAGTATTTT	CASSQEGARGGSTYTQYF
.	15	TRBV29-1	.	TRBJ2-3	TGCAGCGTTGGTGGACTCCCAACCAACACAGATACGCAGTGTTTT	CSVGGLPTNTDTQCF
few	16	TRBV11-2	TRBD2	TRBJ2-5	TGTGCCAGCAGCCTACGACTAGCGGGAGAAAGCGAGACCCAGTACTTC	CASSLRLAGESETQYF
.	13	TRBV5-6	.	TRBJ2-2	TGTGCCAGCAGCTTTCAAGTCACCGGGGAGCTGTTTTTT	CASSFQVTGELFF
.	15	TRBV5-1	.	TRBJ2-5	TGCGCCAGCAGTTCCGCGACCAGCTCCCAAGAGACCCAGTACTTC	CASSSATSSQETQYF
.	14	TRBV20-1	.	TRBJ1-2	TGCAGTGCTAGGGGAGGGGAAACGGGCTGGGGCTACACCTTC	CSARGGETGWGYTF
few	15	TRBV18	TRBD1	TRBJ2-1	TGTGCCAGCTCTCCACAGGGGTCGGGATTGAATGAGCAGTTCTTC	CASSPQGSGLNEQFF
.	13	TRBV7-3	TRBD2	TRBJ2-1	TGTGCCAGCAGCTTAAAGCCTGGACTAGTCAGGTTCTTC	CASSLKPGLVRFF
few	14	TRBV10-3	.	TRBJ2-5	TGTGCCATCAGTGAGGGGGCCGTGGGGGAGACCCAGTACTTC	CAISEGAVGETQYF
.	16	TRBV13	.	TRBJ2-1	TGTGCCAGCAGCACGCGGGGACTCGTCCGTTCCAATGAGCAGTTCTTC	CASSTRGLVRSNEQFF
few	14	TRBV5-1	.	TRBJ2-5	TGCGCCAGCAGCTTGGATACCGCCGAAGAGACCCAGTACTTC	CASSLDTAEETQYF
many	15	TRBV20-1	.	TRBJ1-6	TGCAGTGCTAGAGATGGGCAGCCCTTTAATTCACCCCTCCACTTT	CSARDGQPFNSPLHF
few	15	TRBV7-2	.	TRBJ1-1	TGTGCCAGCAGCTTAGGAGGCTGGGGGGTCACTGAAGCTTTCTTT	CASSLGGWGVTEAFF
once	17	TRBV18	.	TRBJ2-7	TGTGCCAGCTCACCTGGATGGAAGCCTATCGCGGCCTACGAGCAGTACTTC	CASSPGWKPIAAYEQYF
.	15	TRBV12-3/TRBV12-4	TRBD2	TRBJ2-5	TGTGCCAGCAGCCCCATAGCGGGAGCTTGGGAGACCCAGTACTTC	CASSPIAGAWETQYF
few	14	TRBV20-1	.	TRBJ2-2	TGCAGTGCCGTCGTAGGTTCCGGCACCGGGGAGCTGTTTTTT	CSAVVGSGTGELFF
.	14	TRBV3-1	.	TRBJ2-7	TGTGCCAGCAGCCCCCGGGACAAAACCTACGAGCAGTACTTC	CASSPRDKTYEQYF
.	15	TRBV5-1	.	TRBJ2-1	TGCGCCAGCAGCATCAGGAGTAGCTCCTACAATGAGCAGTTCTTC	CASSIRSSSYNEQFF
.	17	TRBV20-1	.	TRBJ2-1	TGCAGTGCTACATTCCTTTGGAGGGGGGGGTCCTACAATGAGCAGTTCTTC	CSATFLWRGGSYNEQFF
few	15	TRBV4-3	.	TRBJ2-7	TGCGCCAGCAGCCCAGCTCAAGGGGGCTCCTACGAGCAGTACTTC	CASSPAQGGSYEQYF
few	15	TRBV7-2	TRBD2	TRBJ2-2	TGTGCCAGCAGCCAGGGACTAGCGGGAGGCGGGGAGCTGTTTTTT	CASSQGLAGGGELFF
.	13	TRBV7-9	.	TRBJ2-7	TGTGCCAGCAGCACCTCGACAGCCCACGAGCAGTACTTC	CASSTSTAHEQYF
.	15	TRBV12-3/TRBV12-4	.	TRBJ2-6	TGTGCCAGCAGGAACACCTACTCTGGGGCCAACGTCCTGACTTTC	CASRNTYSGANVLTF
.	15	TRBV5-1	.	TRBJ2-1	TGCGCCAGCAGCTGGGGCGTTGGAGGGGCGATATTGCAGTTCTTC	CASSWGVGGAILQFF
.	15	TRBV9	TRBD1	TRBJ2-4	TGTGCCAGCAGCGTACTTGACAGGGGCTTAGACATTCAGTACTTC	CASSVLDRGLDIQYF
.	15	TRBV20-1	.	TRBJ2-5	TGCAGTGCTAGAGATGGAGGGAGCTTCCAAGAGACCCAGTACTTC	CSARDGGSFQETQYF
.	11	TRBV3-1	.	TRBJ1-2	TGTGCCACCCAGCGTGGAGGAGGCTACACCTTC	CATQRGGGYTF
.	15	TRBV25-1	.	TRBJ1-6	TGTGCCAGCAGTGAAGCGTACAGGACCGTCTCACCCCTCCACTTT	CASSEAYRTVSPLHF
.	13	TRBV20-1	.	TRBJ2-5	TGCAGTGCTCTCGCCCCCATGAGTGAGACCCAGTACTTC	CSALAPMSETQYF
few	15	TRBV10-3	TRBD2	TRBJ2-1	TGTGCCATCAGTCCGACTAGCGGGTTCTACAATGAGCAGTTCTTC	CAISPTSGFYNEQFF
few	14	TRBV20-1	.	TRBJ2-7	TGCAGTGCTAGCAGATCGGCGGGCTCCTACGAGCAGTACTTC	CSASRSAGSYEQYF
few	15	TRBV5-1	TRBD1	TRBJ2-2	TGCGCCAGCAGCTACGGACAGGGTGTTACCGGGGAGCTGTTTTTT	CASSYGQGVTGELFF
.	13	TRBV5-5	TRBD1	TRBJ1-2	TGTGCCAGCAGCCACGAAGGGACAGCGGGCTACACCTTC	CASSHEGTAGYTF
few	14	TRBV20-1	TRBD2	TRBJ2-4	TGCAGTGCCGAGGGGACTAGCGAGAAAAACATTCAGTACTTC	CSAEGTSEKNIQYF
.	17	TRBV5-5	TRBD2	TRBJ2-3	TGTGCCAGCAGCGTTTGGAGCGCGGGAGTAAGCACAGATACGCAGTATTTT	CASSVWSAGVSTDTQYF
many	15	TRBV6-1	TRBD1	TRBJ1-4	TGTGCCAGCAGTCCTGGGACAGGGATGAATGAAAAACTGTTTTTT	CASSPGTGMNEKLFF
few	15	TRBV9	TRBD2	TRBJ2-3	TGTGCCAGCACCAAGGGGGGACTAGCATCAGATACGCAGTATTTT	CASTKGGLASDTQYF
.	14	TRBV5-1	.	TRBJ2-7	TGCGCCAGCAGCTTGGGGGTCCTGGACTACGAGCAGTACTTC	CASSLGVLDYEQYF
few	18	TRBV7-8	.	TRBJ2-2	TGTGCCAGCAGCCCAGGACAGCGCCTAAAACTAAAGGCCGGGGAGCTGTTTTTT	CASSPGQRLKLKAGELFF
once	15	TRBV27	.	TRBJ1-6	TGTGCCAGCTGCAGCTTGGGGGCAGGGCTTTCACCCCTCCACTTT	CASCSLGAGLSPLHF